The clone carrying this TCR beta chain turned up a few times. Its antigen is unknown. Researchers made TCR beta libraries by using iRepertoire HTBI primers and running Arm-PCR on CDR3 regions. TCRdb processed the multiplex PCR reads anew with MiXCR; each CDR3 protein has one entry. The table lists more than 350,000 distinct CDR3 sequences, about 15% of them singletons. These data come from a study of regulatory T cells in long-lasting Graves disease. Documented time point: newly diagnosed GD, antithyroid drugs for less than 3 months. Making the TCR library involved RNA that had been extracted from PBMCs. V lost 5 bases and J 2 bases, leaving 12 bases between the germline ends. The CDR3 consists of 15 residues. Broader study findings: Persistent Graves' patients possessed reduced TCR diversity relative to recently diagnosed ones.

Another study also made use of these data, one on T cells in Graves' hyperthyroidism and ophthalmopathy. That report notes: On the basis of clinical symptoms, serum thyroxine and TRAb, thyroid ultrasound and orbital computed tomography, diagnoses were made.

The chain uses TRBV12-3 or TRBV12-4 and TRBJ2-2, with D tentatively TRBD2 (5 bases). Material: peripheral blood mononuclear cells (PBMCs), obtained at new diagnosis, from a patient treated with antithyroid drugs. The receptor comes from a woman aged 25 to 45 with Graves disease. The CDR3 DNA reads as TGTGCCAGCAGTGTGGAGGCGGACAACACCGGGGAGCTGTTTTTT. Amino acids: CASSVEADNTGELFF.